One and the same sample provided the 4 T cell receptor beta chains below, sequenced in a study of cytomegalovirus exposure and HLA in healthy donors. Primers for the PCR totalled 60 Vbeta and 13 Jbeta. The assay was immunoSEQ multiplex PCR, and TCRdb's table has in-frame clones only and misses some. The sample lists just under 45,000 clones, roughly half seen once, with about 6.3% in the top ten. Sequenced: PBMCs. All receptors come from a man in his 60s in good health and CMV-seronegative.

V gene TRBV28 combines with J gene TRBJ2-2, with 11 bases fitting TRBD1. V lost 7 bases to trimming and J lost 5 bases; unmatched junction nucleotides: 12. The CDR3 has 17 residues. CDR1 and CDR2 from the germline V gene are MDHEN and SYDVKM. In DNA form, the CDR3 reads TGTGCCAGCACCTTAGGGGGGACAGGGGGTCGAACCGGGGAGCTGTTTTTT. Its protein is CASTLGGTGGRTGELFF.

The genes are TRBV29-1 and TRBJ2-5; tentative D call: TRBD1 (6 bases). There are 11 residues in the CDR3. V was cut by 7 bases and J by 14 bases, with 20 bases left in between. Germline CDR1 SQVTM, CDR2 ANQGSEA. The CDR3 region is CSAVDYRARYF. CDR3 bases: TGCAGCGCCGTCGATTACAGGGCCAGATACTTC.

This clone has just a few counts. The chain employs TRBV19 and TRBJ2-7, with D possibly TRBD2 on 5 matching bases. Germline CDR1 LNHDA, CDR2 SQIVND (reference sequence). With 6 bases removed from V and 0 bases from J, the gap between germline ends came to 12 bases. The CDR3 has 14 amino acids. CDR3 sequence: CASRGTGSSYEQYF. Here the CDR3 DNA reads TGTGCCAGTAGGGGTACGGGATCCTCCTACGAGCAGTACTTC.

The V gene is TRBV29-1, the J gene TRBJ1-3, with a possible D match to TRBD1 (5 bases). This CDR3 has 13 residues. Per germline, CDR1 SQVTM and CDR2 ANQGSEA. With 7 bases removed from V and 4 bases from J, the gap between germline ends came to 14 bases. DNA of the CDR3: TGCAGCGCCTCGGAAGGGGCGGGAAACACCATATATTTT. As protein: CSASEGAGNTIYF.